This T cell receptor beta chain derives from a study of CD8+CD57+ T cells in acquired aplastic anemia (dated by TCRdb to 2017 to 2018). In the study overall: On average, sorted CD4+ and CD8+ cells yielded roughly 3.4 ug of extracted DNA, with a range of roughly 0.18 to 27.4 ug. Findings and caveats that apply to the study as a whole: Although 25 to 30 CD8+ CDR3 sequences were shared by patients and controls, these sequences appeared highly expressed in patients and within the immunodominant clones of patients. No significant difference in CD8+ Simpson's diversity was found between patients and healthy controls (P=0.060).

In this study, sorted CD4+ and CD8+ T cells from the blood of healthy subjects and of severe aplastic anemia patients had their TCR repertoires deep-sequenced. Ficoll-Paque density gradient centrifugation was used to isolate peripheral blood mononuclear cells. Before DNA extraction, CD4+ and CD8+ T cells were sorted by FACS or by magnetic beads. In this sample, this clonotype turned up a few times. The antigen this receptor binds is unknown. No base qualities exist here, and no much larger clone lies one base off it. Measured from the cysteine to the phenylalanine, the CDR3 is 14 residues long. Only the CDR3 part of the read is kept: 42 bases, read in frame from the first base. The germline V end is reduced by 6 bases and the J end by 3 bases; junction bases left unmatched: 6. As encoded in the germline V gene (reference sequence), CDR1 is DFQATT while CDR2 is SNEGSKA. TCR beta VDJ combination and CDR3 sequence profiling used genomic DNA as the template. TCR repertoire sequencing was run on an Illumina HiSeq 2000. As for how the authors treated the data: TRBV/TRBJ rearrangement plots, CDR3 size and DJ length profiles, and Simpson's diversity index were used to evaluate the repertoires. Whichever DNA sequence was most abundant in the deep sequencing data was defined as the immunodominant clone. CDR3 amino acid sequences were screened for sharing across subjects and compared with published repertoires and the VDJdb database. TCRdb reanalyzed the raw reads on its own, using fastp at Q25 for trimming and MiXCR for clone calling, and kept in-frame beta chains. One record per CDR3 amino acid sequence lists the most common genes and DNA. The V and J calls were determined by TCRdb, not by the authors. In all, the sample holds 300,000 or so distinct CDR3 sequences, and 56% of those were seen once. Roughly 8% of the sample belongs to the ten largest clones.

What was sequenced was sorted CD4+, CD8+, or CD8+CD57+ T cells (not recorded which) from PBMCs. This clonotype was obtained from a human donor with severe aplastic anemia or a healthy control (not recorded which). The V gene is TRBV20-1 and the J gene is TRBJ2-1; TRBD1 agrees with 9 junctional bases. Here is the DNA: TGCAGTGCCAGGGACAGGGTAGACTACAATGAGCAGTTCTTC. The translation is CSARDRVDYNEQFF.